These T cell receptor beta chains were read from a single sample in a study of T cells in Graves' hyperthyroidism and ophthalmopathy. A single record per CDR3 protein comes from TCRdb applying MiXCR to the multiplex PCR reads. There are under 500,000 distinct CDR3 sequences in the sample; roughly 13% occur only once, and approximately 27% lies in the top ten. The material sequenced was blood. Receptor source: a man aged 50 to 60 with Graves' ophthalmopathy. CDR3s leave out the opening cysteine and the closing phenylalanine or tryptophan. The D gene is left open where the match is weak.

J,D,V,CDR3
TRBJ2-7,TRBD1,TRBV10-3,AIRGQSFYEQY
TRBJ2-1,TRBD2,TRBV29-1,SPRLAKQDEQF
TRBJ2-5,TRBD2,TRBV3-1,ASSPRVAGVVGQETQY
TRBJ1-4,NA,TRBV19,ASSISRDEKLF
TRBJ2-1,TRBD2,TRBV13,ASNPRTSAANEQF
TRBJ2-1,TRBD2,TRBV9,ASSRRGTSGYNEQF
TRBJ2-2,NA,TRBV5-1,ASLGVTGELF
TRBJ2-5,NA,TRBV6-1,ASSADGETQY
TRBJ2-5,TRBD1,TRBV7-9,ASSLGQGKTQY
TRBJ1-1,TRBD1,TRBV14,ASSRDRERTEAF
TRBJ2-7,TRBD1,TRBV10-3,AISASRRTGQGGYEQY
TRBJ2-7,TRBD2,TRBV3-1,ASSKTGTSGWGVEQY
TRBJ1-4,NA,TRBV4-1,ASSQDLYSGLRSNEKLF
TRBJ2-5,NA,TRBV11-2,ASSPAKETQY
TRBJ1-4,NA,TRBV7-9,ASSFVTGSEKLF
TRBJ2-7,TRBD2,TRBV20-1,SARVSAGAKEQY
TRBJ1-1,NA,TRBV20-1,SASWHTEAF
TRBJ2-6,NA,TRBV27,ASRRGGTSGANVLT
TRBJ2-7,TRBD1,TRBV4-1,ASSQTWTGISEQY
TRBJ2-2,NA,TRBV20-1,SARDLAGDTGELF
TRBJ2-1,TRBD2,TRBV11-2,ASNLAGGAYNEQF
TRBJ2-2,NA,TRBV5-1,ASRSPAGELF
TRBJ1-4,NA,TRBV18,ASWPGAQEEKLF
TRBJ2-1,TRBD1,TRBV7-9,AGSRGQGAYNEQF
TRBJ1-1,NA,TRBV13,ASSFRSMNTEAF
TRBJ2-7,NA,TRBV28,ASSRPKRDRRSYEQY
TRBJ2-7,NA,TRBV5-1,ASSEKTQIYEQY
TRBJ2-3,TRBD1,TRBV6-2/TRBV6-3,ASSYGDRGSSTDTQY
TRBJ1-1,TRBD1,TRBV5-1,ASSSGQPGNTEAF
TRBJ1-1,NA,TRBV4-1,ASSQDEGPVGAF
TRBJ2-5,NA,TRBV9,ASSVSDSVGIGETQH
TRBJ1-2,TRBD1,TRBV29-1,SVFDRAGYGYT
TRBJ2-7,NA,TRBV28,ASTSAGGASSYEQY
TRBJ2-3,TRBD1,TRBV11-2,ASSRDRGRNTDTQY
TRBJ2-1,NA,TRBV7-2,ASKLREWVDEQF
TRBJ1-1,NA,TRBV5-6,ASSLHGAVEAF
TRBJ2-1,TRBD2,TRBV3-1,ASSPWLVAGGEQF
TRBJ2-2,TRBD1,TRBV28,ASHRQGTNTGELF
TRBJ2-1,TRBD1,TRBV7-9,ASSRDRALYNEQF
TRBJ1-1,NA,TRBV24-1,ATSNSIGSTEAF
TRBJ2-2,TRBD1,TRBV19,ASTGQVNTGELF
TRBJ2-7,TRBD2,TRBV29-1,SIPGTSETRGQY
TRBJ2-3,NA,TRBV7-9,ASSLRMSASTGRADTQY
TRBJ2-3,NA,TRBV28,ASSFSRGRGTDTQY
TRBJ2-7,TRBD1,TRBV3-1,ASSSLGQSYEQY
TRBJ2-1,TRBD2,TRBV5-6,ASSQAGGPRNEQF
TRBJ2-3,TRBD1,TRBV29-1,SVARGKSDTQY
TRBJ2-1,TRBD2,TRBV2,ASTRVAGYNEQF
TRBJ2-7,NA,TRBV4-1,ASSQVGTYEQY
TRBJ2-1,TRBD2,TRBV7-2,ASRRTSGRVPDEQF
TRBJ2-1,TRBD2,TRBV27,ASSLLAGGPNEQF
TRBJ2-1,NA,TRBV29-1,SVEAEFLEQF
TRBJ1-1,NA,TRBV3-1,ASSQAGTEAF
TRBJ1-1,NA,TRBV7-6,ASSTEAF
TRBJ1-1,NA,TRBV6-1,ASSPKGRGSRTEAF
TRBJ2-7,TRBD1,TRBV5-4,ASSSGTARSYEQY
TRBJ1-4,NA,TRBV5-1,ASSGTGTTNEKLF